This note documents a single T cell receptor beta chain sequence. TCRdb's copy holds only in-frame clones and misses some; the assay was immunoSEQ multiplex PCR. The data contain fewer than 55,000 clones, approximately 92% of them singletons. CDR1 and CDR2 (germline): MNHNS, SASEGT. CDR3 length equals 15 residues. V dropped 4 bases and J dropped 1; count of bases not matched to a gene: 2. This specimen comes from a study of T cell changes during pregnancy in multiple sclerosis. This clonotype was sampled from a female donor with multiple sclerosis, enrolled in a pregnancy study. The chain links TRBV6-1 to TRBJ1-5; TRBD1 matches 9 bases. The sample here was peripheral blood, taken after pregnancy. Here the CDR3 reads CASSGTGESNQPQHF. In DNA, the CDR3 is TGTGCCAGCAGTGGGACAGGGGAAAGCAATCAGCCCCAGCATTTT.